This T cell receptor beta chain emerged from a study of blood T cell repertoires in COVID-19. Study details: Samples of COVID-19 (acute and convalescent) were obtained from the United States, Italy and Spain. The cDNA or gDNA used as material had been derived from T cells, B-cell-depleted T cells, or PBMCs.

Using immunoSEQ multiplex PCR, the repertoire was profiled, and TCRdb retains in-frame clones only, with some absent. The table includes about 86,000 clones, approximately 83% detected once. The sequenced sample was peripheral blood. The clonotype comes from a woman older than 75 with active or convalescent COVID-19.

CDR3 in amino acids: CASSLGGNTEAFF. The CDR3 coding sequence is TGTGCCAGCAGCTTAGGAGGGAACACTGAAGCTTTCTTT. The V gene is TRBV11-3, the J gene TRBJ1-1, with unresolved D. Deletions cut 1 base from V and 1 base from J, with 4 bases between. The germline gives CDR1 SGHNT, CDR2 YENEEA. The CDR3 spans 13 residues.